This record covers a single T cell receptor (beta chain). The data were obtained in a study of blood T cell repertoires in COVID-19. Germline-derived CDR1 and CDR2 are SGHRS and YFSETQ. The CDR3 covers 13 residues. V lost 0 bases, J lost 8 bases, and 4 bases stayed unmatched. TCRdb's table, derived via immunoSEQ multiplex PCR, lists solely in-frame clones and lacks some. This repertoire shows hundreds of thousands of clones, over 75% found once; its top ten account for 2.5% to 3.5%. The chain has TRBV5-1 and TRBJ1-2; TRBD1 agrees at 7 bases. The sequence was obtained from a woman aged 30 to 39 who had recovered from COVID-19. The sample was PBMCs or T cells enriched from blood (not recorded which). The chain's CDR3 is CASSLGDREGYTF. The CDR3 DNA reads TGCGCCAGCAGCTTGGGAGACAGGGAAGGCTACACCTTC. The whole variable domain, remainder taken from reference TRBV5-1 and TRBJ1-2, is KAGVTQTPRYLIKTRGQQVTLSCSPISGHRSVSWYQQTPGQGLQFLFEYFSETQRNKGNFPGRFSGRQFSNSRSEMNVSTLELGDSALYLCASSLGDREGYTFGSGTRLTVV.